This T cell receptor beta chain was identified in a study of cytotoxic CD8 clonotypes in ibrutinib-treated CLL (dated by TCRdb to the early 2020s). Looking at the study overall: The cohort included roughly 15 treatment-naive and some 10 relapsed/refractory patients; roughly 17 were IGHV unmutated. Responses were partial in around 24 patients and complete in 2; after median approximately 69 months follow-up, about 14 stayed in remission and 12 progressed. The response samples were drawn at a median of roughly eleven months into treatment, with a range of roughly 6 to 40 months. Samples averaged roughly 260,000 productive templates and 94,082 productive rearrangements. Longitudinal samples were obtainable from about 30% of the roughly 90 participants in the trial. Cryopreserved peripheral blood mononuclear cells were obtained prior to treatment, at the time of response, and at either disease progression or sustained remission. Every remission and progressive disease sample was obtained while ibrutinib was still being received by the patients. Overall study outcomes, separate from this receptor: Baseline clonality was found to be higher than that of age-matched healthy donors and was strongly correlated with circulating CD8+ T-cell counts. Sustained-remission and progressing patients did not have matched sampling times, and lymph node repertoires were not examined. Public clonotypes were rare and either shrank or stayed stable during treatment, and the rise in clonality at ibrutinib response reflected expansion of private clonotypes. An increase in clonality was observed at ibrutinib response, with clonality remaining stable during sustained remission and falling back toward baseline at progression.

This sample's time point label indicates: approximately eleven months on ibrutinib. For TCR beta library preparation, roughly 2 micrograms of genomic DNA were isolated from cryopreserved PBMCs. High-throughput TCR beta sequencing was performed on longitudinal blood samples from CLL patients receiving ibrutinib monotherapy. Patients were enrolled in a phase 2 open-label single-center ibrutinib monotherapy trial. This clone showed up just a few times. Its antigen is unknown. No base quality values were provided; no much bigger clone lies one nucleotide off. The goal of deep resolution MiSeq sequencing was a depth between 1 in 1 million and 1 in 200,000 T cells, and coverage averaged 10x per clonotype. The immunoSEQ hsTCRB Kit was used to generate the TCR beta libraries. Per the source publication's procedure: ImmunoSEQ Data Assistant and ImmunoSEQ Analyzer were used for data analysis, and V, D and J genes were assigned according to IMGT definitions. Clonality was computed as one minus normalized Shannon entropy of productive rearrangement frequencies, ranging from 0 to 1. Only overrepresented clonotypes making up at least 0.05% of each patient's repertoire were included in the public clonotype analysis. Approximately 13 age-matched healthy donor repertoires from immuneACCESS served as clonality controls. Held by TCRdb, this immuneACCESS table contains in-frame sequences only and omits some clones. Under half of the omission traces to an unresolved V gene where checked; the cause of the rest is unknown. D and trimming come from the DNA, and the V and J calls and clone size come from that table. This sample comprises about 160,000 clones, about four fifths of them detected only once. Together, the top ten hold roughly 2% of the sample.

Sample: PBMCs, taken after 12 months of ibrutinib treatment. The TCR was taken from a human donor with chronic lymphocytic leukemia.

The CDR3 sequence is CASSQDLGAYGYTF. The sequenced DNA: TGCGCCAGCAGCCAAGATTTGGGGGCGTATGGCTACACCTTC. Recombination connected TRBV4-3 to TRBJ1-2; the D segment could be TRBD1, given 6 matching bases. Measured from the cysteine to the phenylalanine, the CDR3 is 14 residues long. Of all the DNA, just the CDR3 is kept, 42 bases in frame from base 1. Between the V and J ends, shortened by 0 bases and 5 bases respectively, the junction contains 10 bases. The germline V gene specifies LGHNA as CDR1 and YSLEER as CDR2.